The next 21 T cell receptor beta chains were all read from a single sample in a study of blood T cell repertoires in COVID-19. Assay used: immunoSEQ multiplex PCR; TCRdb lists only in-frame clones, some missing. Here the sample spans nearly 350,000 clones, almost 90% being singletons. The sample was peripheral blood. The receptor source for this set is a woman between 70 and 85 years old with COVID-19, enrolled during active disease.

CDR3 protein: CASSEGAARYNEQFF. The CDR3 nucleotides are TGTGCCAGCAGTGAAGGCGCGGCTCGGTACAATGAGCAGTTCTTC. V is TRBV6-1 and J is TRBJ2-1; D is undetermined. Looked up from germline, CDR1 is MNHNS and CDR2 is SASEGT. There are 15 residues in the CDR3. Trimming shortened V by 1 base and J by 4 bases, and 11 bases separated the two germline ends.

This clone has just one count. The chain uses TRBV7-2 and TRBJ1-1; TRBD1 agrees at 8 bases. The germline gives CDR1 SGHTA, CDR2 FQGNSA. Trimming cost V 4 bases and J 5 bases; bases outside gene matches: 9. The length of the CDR3 is 15 residues. The CDR3 DNA reads as TGTGCCAGCAGCTATGGTGTTGACAGGGGAACTGAAGCTTTCTTT. It translates to CASSYGVDRGTEAFF.

V usage is TRBV29-1 and J usage is TRBJ1-3; D not resolved. Trimming removed 3 bases at V and 4 bases at J, with 13 bases between. Per the germline V gene, CDR1 is SQVTM and CDR2 is ANQGSEA. This CDR3 is 14 amino acids long. In DNA, the CDR3 is TGCAGCGTTGACGGAGAATCGGGAGGAAACACCATATATTTT. It translates to CSVDGESGGNTIYF.

The chain joins TRBV9 to TRBJ1-2; 7 bases map to TRBD1. CDR3 length equals 15 residues. J gave up 2 bases and V 4 bases, and 8 bases lay outside the gene matches. The germline V gene has CDR1 SGDLS and CDR2 YYNGEE. The CDR3 sequence: CASSPTGTSNYGYTF. The CDR3 DNA is TGTGCCAGCAGCCCGACAGGGACATCAAACTATGGCTACACCTTC. Supplemented by reference TRBV9 and TRBJ1-2, the full variable domain reads DSGVTQTPKHLITATGQRVTLRCSPRSGDLSVYWYQQSLDQGLQFLIQYYNGEERAKGNILERFSAQQFPDLHSELNLSSLELGDSALYFCASSPTGTSNYGYTFGSGTRLTVV.

V is TRBV29-1 and J is TRBJ1-2, with 8 bases matching TRBD1. With 2 bases clipped from V and 6 bases from J, the junction kept 5 bases outside the gene matches. Germline assignment: CDR1 SQVTM and CDR2 ANQGSEA. The CDR3 consists of 13 residues. CDR3 loop: CSVERQGSDGYTF. CDR3 coding DNA: TGCAGCGTTGAAAGACAGGGGTCGGATGGCTACACCTTC. The whole variable domain, filled in from reference TRBV29-1 and TRBJ1-2, reads SAVISQKPSRDICQRGTSLTIQCQVDSQVTMMFWYRQQPGQSLTLIATANQGSEATYESGFVIDKFPISRPNLTFSTLTVSNMSPEDSSIYLCSVERQGSDGYTFGSGTRLTVV.

The V and J genes are TRBV19 and TRBJ1-2; D ambiguous. Germline V CDR1 and CDR2: LNHDA, SQIVND (reference sequence). V lost 3 bases and J 5 bases, leaving 13 bases between the germline ends. The CDR3 consists of 14 residues. In nucleotides, the CDR3 is TGTGCCAGTAGTATGCGGTCTCCCTCATATGGCTACACCTTC. This gives the protein CASSMRSPSYGYTF.

This clone was seen only a few times. The chain couples TRBV24-1 to TRBJ1-1; the D is unclear. V lost 8 bases and J 3 bases, leaving 12 bases between the germline ends. Germline CDR1 reads KGHDR; CDR2 reads SFDVKD. There are 13 residues in the CDR3. The CDR3 here is CATMDERDTEAFF. CDR3 DNA: TGTGCCACCATGGATGAGCGGGACACTGAAGCTTTCTTT.

CDR3 sequence reads: CASSFREGQPQHF. CDR3 bases: TGTGCCAGCAGTTTCAGGGAGGGTCAGCCCCAGCATTTT. The genes are TRBV28 and TRBJ1-5; weak D call: TRBD1 (5 bases). CDR3 length: 13 residues. Trimming removed 3 bases from V and 6 bases from J, with 9 bases in between. Germline lookup yields CDR1 MDHEN and CDR2 SYDVKM.

The chain employs TRBV11-2 and TRBJ1-3, with D unclear. Germline CDR1 and CDR2: SGHAT and FQNNGV. This CDR3 contains 14 residues. Trimming cost V 5 bases and J 4 bases, with 12 bases left between them. The CDR3 coding sequence is TGTGCCAGCAGCAATGGAGCGGGAGGAAACACCATATATTTT. Translation: CASSNGAGGNTIYF.

This rearrangement joins TRBV20-1 to TRBJ1-1, with no clear D. Germline CDR1 DFQATT, CDR2 SNEGSKA (reference sequence). The CDR3 is 12 residues long. The V end was cut by 3 bases, the J end by 4 bases, with 9 bases between. The CDR3, as DNA: TGCAGTGCTAGTATGTCAGTCACTGAAGCTTTCTTT. This encodes CSASMSVTEAFF.

V and J are TRBV28 and TRBJ1-1; perhaps TRBD1 as D (6 bases). Germline values: CDR1 MDHEN, CDR2 SYDVKM. V was shortened by 7 bases and J by 1 base, with 16 bases between the two germline ends. The CDR3 covers 15 residues. CDR3 DNA sequence: TGTGCCAGCAACTCGGGGGGGGCTGGGAACACTGAAGCTTTCTTT. It encodes CASNSGGAGNTEAFF.

The chain is built from TRBV7-2 and TRBJ2-7; tentatively, D is TRBD2 (6 bases). Germline CDR1 and CDR2: SGHTA and FQGNSA. The ends were cut back, 3 bases at V and 0 bases at J, with 15 bases in the middle. The length of the CDR3 is 16 residues. In DNA form, the CDR3 reads TGTGCCAGCAGCTTTCTGCGGGATACCCACTCCTACGAGCAGTACTTC. It encodes CASSFLRDTHSYEQYF.

In this sample, this clone turned up once. The CDR3 sequence is CASSLNELQSIYGYTF. CDR3 DNA sequence: TGTGCCAGCAGTTTGAACGAACTACAATCTATCTATGGCTACACCTTC. The chain employs TRBV28 and TRBJ1-2, with unresolved D. Germline values: CDR1 MDHEN, CDR2 SYDVKM. The germline V and J ends were trimmed by 3 bases and 4 bases, with 18 bases remaining between them. The CDR3 extends over 16 amino acids.

This chain joins TRBV11-2 and TRBJ2-7, with a possible D match to TRBD2 (7 bases). Germline loops: CDR1 SGHAT, CDR2 FQNNGV. This CDR3 is 16 amino acids long. The ends were cut back, 2 bases at V and 4 bases at J, with 18 bases in the middle. The CDR3 spells CASSLYGRGASYEQYF. The CDR3 bases are TGTGCCAGCAGCTTATATGGCCGGGGGGCCTCTTACGAGCAGTACTTC.

The gene calls are TRBV27 and TRBJ1-1; TRBD1 is a possible D gene (5 bases). This CDR3 comprises 13 residues. The V end was cut by 1 base, the J end by 4 bases, with 7 bases between. The germline gives CDR1 MNHEY, CDR2 SMNVEV (reference sequence). The CDR3 here is CASSLFGGTEAFF. The CDR3, as DNA: TGTGCCAGCAGTTTATTCGGGGGCACTGAAGCTTTCTTT.

The chain is built from TRBV19 and TRBJ1-4, with 9 bases matching TRBD1. The germline gives CDR1 LNHDA, CDR2 SQIVND (reference sequence). The trim removed 3 bases at V and 7 bases at J, leaving 0 bases unmatched. The CDR3 sequence is 13 residues long. This chain's CDR3 is CASSMDRGEKLFF. The CDR3, as DNA: TGTGCCAGTAGTATGGACAGGGGTGAAAAACTGTTTTTT. The full variable domain, rest sourced from reference TRBV19 and TRBJ1-4, is DGGITQSPKYLFRKEGQNVTLSCEQNLNHDAMYWYRQDPGQGLRLIYYSQIVNDFQKGDIAEGYSVSREKKESFPLTVTSAQKNPTAFYLCASSMDRGEKLFFGSGTQLSVL.

The chain links TRBV2 to TRBJ2-1; a weak D match, TRBD1 (6 bases). This CDR3 has 12 residues. Germline assignment: CDR1 SNHLY and CDR2 FYNNEI. V gave up 6 bases and J gave up 6 bases, with 9 bases separating them. CDR3 sequence: CASREQGNEQFF. For the CDR3, the DNA is TGTGCCAGCAGAGAACAGGGCAATGAGCAGTTCTTC.

The chain recombines TRBV18 with TRBJ2-6; D is ambiguous. Deletions cut 1 base from V and 0 bases from J, with 4 bases between. The CDR3 sequence is 15 residues long. Germline assignment: CDR1 KGHSH and CDR2 LQKENI. CDR3 amino acids: CASSPLHSGANVLTF. The CDR3 DNA reads TGTGCCAGCTCACCACTCCACTCTGGGGCCAACGTCCTGACTTTC.

The chain carries TRBV18 and TRBJ1-1; D is undetermined. Trimming left V 6 bases short and J 9 bases short, with 17 bases between. The CDR3 sequence is 13 residues long. Germline V lookup: CDR1 KGHSH, CDR2 LQKENI. CDR3 protein: CASSISEGSKAFF. As DNA, the CDR3 is TGTGCCAGCTCCATTTCCGAGGGTTCCAAAGCTTTCTTT.

The rearrangement uses TRBV2 and TRBJ1-2, with D tentatively TRBD1 (5 bases). Per the germline V gene, CDR1 is SNHLY and CDR2 is FYNNEI. Trimming removed 3 bases at V and 6 bases at J, with 8 bases between. The CDR3 sequence is 12 residues long. The CDR3 coding sequence is TGTGCCAGCAGTGACTGGGGCCATGGCTACACCTTC. Amino acid sequence: CASSDWGHGYTF.

V is TRBV30 and J is TRBJ2-2; D is perhaps TRBD1 (6 bases). This CDR3 is built from 14 residues. CDR1 and CDR2 from the germline V gene are GTSNPN and SVGIG (reference sequence). V was shortened by 6 bases and J by 1 base, with 12 bases between the two germline ends. The CDR3 is CACRDTWNTGELFF. CDR3 sequence (DNA): TGTGCCTGCAGGGACACCTGGAACACCGGGGAGCTGTTTTTT.